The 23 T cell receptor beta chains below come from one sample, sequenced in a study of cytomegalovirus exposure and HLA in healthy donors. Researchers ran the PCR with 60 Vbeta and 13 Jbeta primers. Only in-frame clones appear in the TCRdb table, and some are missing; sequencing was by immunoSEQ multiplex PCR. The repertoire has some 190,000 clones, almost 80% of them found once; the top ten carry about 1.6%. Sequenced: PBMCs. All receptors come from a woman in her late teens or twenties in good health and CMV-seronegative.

The CDR3 region is CASSFQGYNSPLHF. The CDR3 DNA sequence: TGTGCCAGCAGTTTCCAGGGCTATAATTCACCCCTCCACTTT. The V gene is TRBV27, the J gene TRBJ1-6; perhaps TRBD1 as D (5 bases). V lost 3 bases and J lost 3, with 6 bases in between. The CDR3 consists of 14 residues. The V gene's germline CDR1 is MNHEY and CDR2 SMNVEV (reference sequence).

The DNA of the CDR3 is TGTGCCAGCAGCCACGGGACAGGGTTCTACGAGCAGTACTTC. Amino acids: CASSHGTGFYEQYF. The chain uses TRBV7-6 and TRBJ2-7; 9 bases fit TRBD1. V lost 5 bases, J lost 3 bases, and 5 bases stayed unmatched. CDR1 and CDR2 from the germline V gene are SGHVS and FNYEAQ. CDR3 length equals 14 residues.

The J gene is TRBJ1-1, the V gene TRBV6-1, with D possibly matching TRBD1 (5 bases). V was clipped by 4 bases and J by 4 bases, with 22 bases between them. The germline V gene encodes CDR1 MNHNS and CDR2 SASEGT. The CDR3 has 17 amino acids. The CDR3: CASSGQFGGADRTEAFF. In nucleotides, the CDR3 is TGTGCCAGCAGTGGACAGTTTGGCGGGGCAGATCGCACTGAAGCTTTCTTT.

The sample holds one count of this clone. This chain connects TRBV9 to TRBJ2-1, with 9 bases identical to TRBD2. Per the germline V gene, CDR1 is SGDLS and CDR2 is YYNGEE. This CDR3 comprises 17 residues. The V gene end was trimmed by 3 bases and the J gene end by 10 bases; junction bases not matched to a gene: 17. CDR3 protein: CASSATGSGGPAGEQFF. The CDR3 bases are TGTGCCAGCAGCGCCACAGGGAGCGGGGGGCCCGCCGGCGAGCAGTTCTTC.

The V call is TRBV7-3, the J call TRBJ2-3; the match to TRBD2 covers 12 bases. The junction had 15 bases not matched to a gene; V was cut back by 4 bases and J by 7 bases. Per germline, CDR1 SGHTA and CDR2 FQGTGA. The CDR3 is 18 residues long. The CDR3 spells CASSSYGLAGTSGNTQYF. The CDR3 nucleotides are TGTGCCAGCAGCTCCTACGGACTAGCGGGGACTAGCGGAAATACGCAGTATTTT.

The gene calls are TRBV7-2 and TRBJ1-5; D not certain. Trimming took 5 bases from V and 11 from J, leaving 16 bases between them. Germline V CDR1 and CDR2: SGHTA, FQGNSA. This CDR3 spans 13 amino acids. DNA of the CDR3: TGTGCCAGCAGCCCTGGATTATTCGGGGCCCAGCATTTT. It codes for CASSPGLFGAQHF.

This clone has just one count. CDR3 protein: CASSLPSGNTGELFF. The CDR3 region has the DNA TGTGCCAGCAGCTTGCCTAGCGGAAACACCGGGGAGCTGTTTTTT. This chain connects TRBV5-4 to TRBJ2-2, with TRBD2 matching over 7 bases. The germline V gene encodes CDR1 SGHNT and CDR2 YYREEE (reference sequence). The V segment lost 1 base and the J segment 2 bases; nucleotides outside the gene matches: 2. The CDR3 is 15 amino acids. Filled out from reference TRBV5-4 and TRBJ2-2, the complete variable domain reads ETGVTQSPTHLIKTRGQQVTLRCSSQSGHNTVSWYQQALGQGPQFIFQYYREEENGRGNFPPRFSGLQFPNYSSELNVNALELDDSALYLCASSLPSGNTGELFFGEGSRLTVL.

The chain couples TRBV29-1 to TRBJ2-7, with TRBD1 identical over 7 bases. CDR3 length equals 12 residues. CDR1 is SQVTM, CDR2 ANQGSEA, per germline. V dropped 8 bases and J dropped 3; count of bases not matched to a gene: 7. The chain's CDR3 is CSISQGDYEQYF. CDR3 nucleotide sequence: TGCAGCATATCTCAGGGGGACTACGAGCAGTACTTC.

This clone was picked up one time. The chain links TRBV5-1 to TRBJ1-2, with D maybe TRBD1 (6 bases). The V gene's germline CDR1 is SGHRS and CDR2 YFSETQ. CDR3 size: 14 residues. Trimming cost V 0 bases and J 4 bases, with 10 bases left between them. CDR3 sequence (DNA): TGCGCCAGCAGCTTGGACAGGGCAGGCTATGGCTACACCTTC. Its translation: CASSLDRAGYGYTF.

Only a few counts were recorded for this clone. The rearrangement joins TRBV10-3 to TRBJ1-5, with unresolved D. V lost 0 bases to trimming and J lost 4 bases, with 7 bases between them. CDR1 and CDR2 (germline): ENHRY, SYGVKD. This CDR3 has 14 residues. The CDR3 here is CAISESSGNQPQHF. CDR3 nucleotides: TGTGCCATCAGTGAGTCTTCCGGGAATCAGCCCCAGCATTTT.

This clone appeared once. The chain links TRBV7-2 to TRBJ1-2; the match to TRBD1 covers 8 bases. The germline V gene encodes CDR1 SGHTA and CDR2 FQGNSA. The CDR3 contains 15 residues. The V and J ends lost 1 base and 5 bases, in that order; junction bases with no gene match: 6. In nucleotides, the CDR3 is TGTGCCAGCAGCTTAGGACAGGGGAACTATTATGGCTACACCTTC. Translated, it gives CASSLGQGNYYGYTF.

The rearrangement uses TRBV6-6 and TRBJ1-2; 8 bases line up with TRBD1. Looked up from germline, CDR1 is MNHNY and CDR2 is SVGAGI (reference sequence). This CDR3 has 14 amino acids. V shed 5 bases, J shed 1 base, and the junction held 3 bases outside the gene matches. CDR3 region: CASSGQGFNYGYTF. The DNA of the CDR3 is TGTGCCAGCAGTGGACAGGGATTTAACTATGGCTACACCTTC.

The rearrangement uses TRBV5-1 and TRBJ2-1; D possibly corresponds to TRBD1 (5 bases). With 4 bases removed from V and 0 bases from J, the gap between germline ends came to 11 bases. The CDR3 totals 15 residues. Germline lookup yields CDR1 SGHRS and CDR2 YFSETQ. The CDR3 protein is CASSLDQGSYNEQFF. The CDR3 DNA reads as TGCGCCAGCAGCCTAGACCAGGGCTCCTACAATGAGCAGTTCTTC.

The CDR3 sequence: CASSGTGEAYSPLHF. The CDR3 nucleotides read TGCGCCAGCAGCGGGACAGGGGAGGCGTATTCACCCCTCCACTTT. The chain recombines TRBV5-1 with TRBJ1-6, with TRBD1 matching 10 bases. J was trimmed by 8 bases and V by 4 bases; bases with no gene match: 6. This CDR3 is 15 amino acids long. Looked up from germline, CDR1 is SGHRS and CDR2 is YFSETQ. Full variable domain (remainder filled in from reference TRBV5-1 and TRBJ1-6): KAGVTQTPRYLIKTRGQQVTLSCSPISGHRSVSWYQQTPGQGLQFLFEYFSETQRNKGNFPGRFSGRQFSNSRSEMNVSTLELGDSALYLCASSGTGEAYSPLHFGNGTRLTVT.

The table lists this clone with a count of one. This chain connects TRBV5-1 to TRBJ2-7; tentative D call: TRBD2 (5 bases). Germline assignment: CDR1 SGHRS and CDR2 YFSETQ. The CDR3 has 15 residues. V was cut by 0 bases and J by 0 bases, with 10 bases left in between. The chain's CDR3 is CASSLGGLSSYEQYF. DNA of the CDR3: TGCGCCAGCAGCTTGGGTGGACTCAGCTCCTACGAGCAGTACTTC.

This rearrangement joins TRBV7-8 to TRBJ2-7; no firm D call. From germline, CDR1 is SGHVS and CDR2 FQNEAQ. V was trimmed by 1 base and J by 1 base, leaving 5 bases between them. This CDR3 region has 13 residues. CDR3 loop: CASSLDSSYEQYF. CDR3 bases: TGTGCCAGCAGCTTAGACAGTTCCTACGAGCAGTACTTC.

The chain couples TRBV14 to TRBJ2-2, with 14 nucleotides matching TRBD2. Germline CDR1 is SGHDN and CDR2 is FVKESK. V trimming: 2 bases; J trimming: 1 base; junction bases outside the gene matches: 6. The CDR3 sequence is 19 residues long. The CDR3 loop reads CASSQLTSGGAVNTGELFF. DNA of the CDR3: TGTGCCAGCAGCCAATTGACTAGCGGGGGGGCCGTGAACACCGGGGAGCTGTTTTTT. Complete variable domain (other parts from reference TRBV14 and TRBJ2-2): EAGVTQFPSHSVIEKGQTVTLRCDPISGHDNLYWYRRVMGKEIKFLLHFVKESKQDESGMPNNRFLAERTGGTYSTLKVQPAELEDSGVYFCASSQLTSGGAVNTGELFFGEGSRLTVL.

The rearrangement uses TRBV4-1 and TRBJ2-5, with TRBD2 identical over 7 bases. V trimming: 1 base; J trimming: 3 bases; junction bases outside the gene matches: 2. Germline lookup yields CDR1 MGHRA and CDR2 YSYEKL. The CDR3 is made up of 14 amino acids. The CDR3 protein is CASSQGAGEETQYF. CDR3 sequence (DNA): TGCGCCAGCAGCCAAGGGGCGGGGGAAGAGACCCAGTACTTC.

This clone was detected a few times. Here the CDR3 reads CSVEDPSWHTGELFF. The CDR3 DNA follows: TGCAGCGTTGAAGACCCCAGTTGGCACACCGGGGAGCTGTTTTTT. The rearrangement links TRBV29-1 to TRBJ2-2; D unresolved. Per germline, CDR1 SQVTM and CDR2 ANQGSEA. Trimming pared 0 bases from V and 3 bases from J, leaving 11 bases between. The CDR3 is made up of 15 amino acids.

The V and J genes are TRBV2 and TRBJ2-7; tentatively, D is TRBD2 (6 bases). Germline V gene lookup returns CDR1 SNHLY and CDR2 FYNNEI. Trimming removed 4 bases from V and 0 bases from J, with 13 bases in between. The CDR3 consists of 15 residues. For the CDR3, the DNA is TGTGCCAGCAGTGCATATGGGACTTTCTCCTACGAGCAGTACTTC. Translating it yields CASSAYGTFSYEQYF.

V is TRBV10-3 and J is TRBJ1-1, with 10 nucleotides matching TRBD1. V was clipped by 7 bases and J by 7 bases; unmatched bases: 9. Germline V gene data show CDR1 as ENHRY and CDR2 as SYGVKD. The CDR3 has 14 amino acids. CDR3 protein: CAITATGGKGEAFF. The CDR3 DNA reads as TGTGCCATCACAGCGACAGGGGGCAAGGGTGAAGCTTTCTTT.

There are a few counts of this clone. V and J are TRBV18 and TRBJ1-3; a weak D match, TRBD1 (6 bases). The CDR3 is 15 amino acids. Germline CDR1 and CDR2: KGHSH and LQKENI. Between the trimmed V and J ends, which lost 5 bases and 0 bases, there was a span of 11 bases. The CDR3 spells CASSMRQASGNTIYF. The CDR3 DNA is TGTGCCAGCTCAATGAGACAGGCCTCTGGAAACACCATATATTTT.

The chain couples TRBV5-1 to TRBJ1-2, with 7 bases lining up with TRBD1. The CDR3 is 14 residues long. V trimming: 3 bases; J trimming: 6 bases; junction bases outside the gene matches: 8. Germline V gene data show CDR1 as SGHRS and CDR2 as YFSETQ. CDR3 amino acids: CASSSGTALHGYTF. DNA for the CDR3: TGCGCCAGCAGCTCCGGGACAGCCCTTCATGGCTACACCTTC.